This T cell receptor (beta chain) was identified in a study of breast tumors, draining lymph nodes, adjacent tissues. Study results and limitations: Tumor T cell lymph node origin was a supported hypothesis, not proven. Luminal-like breast cancer showed significantly higher tumor–nontumor repertoire similarity than basal-like.

TCRdb ran MiXCR on the multiplex PCR reads and lists one entry per CDR3 protein. This table holds roughly 130,000 distinct CDR3 sequences, just under 20% found once. This clonotype was counted at least ten times. Its cognate antigen is unknown. From germline, CDR1 is SNHLY and CDR2 FYNNEI. Germline trimming cut 8 bases from V and 5 bases from J; bases unmatched to any gene: 9. The CDR3 loop spans 14 amino acids. Axillary draining lymph nodes of breast cancer patients supplied the node samples. The sequence was collected from a female donor with breast cancer. Some clones in this sample may be carry-over from other donors' samples. The chain combines TRBV2 with TRBJ2-5, with 9 bases that match TRBD1. The sample taken for sequencing was axillary lymph node tissue. CDR3 in amino acids: CASARDRDMETQYF. Here the CDR3 DNA reads TGTGCCAGCGCCCGGGACAGGGATATGGAGACCCAGTACTTC.